These 30 T cell receptor beta chains were sequenced from one sample in a study of response to subunit inactivated influenza vaccine listed by TCRdb under 2018. The method was RT-PCR. Sequenced on an Illumina HiSeq 2500. Starting from the raw public reads, TCRdb applied fastp trimming at Q25, assembled clones with MiXCR and retained in-frame beta chains. Each record represents a unique CDR3 protein, reported with the most common genes and DNA among its rows. In this sample the table shows hundreds of thousands of distinct CDR3 sequences, more than 15% of which occur a single time. Roughly 12% of the sample is held by the ten biggest clonotypes. Sequencing used PBMCs from blood, obtained 11 to 12 days after vaccination. The receptor source for this set is a man in his forties or fifties who received an inactivated influenza vaccine. Donor details come from another sample of the same person, matched by shared clones.

This sequence joins TRBV15 and TRBJ2-5; D is possibly TRBD1 (6 bases). CDR1 and CDR2 (germline): LNHNV, YYDKDF (reference sequence). The CDR3 is 13 residues long. The V gene lost 6 bases and the J gene lost 0 bases, with 8 bases spanning the gap. The CDR3 DNA is TGTGCCACCAGTAGGGGGTACCAAGAGACCCAGTACTTC. This codes for CATSRGYQETQYF.

The chain is built from TRBV11-2 and TRBJ2-2; tentative D call: TRBD1 (5 bases). Germline V gene data show CDR1 as SGHAT and CDR2 as FQNNGV. The CDR3 runs 18 residues. V was pared by 7 bases and J by 4 bases, with 25 bases between. CDR3 DNA: TGTGCCAGCAACTTCCCCTCAGGTGTGGGGCCGGGCACCGGGGAGCTGTTTTTT. Protein: CASNFPSGVGPGTGELFF.

This clonotype turned up a few times. V gene TRBV12-3 or TRBV12-4 combines with J gene TRBJ1-5; possible D gene TRBD1, 5 bases. There are 16 residues in the CDR3. The ends were cut back, 5 bases at V and 6 bases at J, with 20 bases in the middle. The CDR3 sequence is CASSPQQGVLGQPQHF. CDR3 DNA sequence: TGTGCCAGCAGTCCCCAGCAGGGAGTATTAGGTCAGCCCCAGCATTTT.

This clonotype was seen a few times. The chain has TRBV6-2 or TRBV6-3 and TRBJ2-2; 8 bases agree with TRBD1. The CDR3 has 17 amino acids. Germline-derived CDR1 and CDR2 are MNHEY and SVGEGT. With 6 bases clipped from V and 7 bases from J, the junction kept 16 bases outside the gene matches. The CDR3 DNA reads as TGTGCCAGCAGCTCTCGACAGGGGAATTTGGTTAGCGGGGAGCTGTTTTTT. This sequence encodes CASSSRQGNLVSGELFF.

The chain recombines TRBV7-2 with TRBJ2-7; 8 positions match TRBD1. V lost 4 bases and J lost 5; bases outside the gene matches: 7. The CDR3 contains 14 residues. Germline V gene data show CDR1 as SGHTA and CDR2 as FQGNSA. The DNA for the CDR3 is TGTGCCAGCAGCTGGCAGGGGGCTGTGAACGAGCAGTACTTC. Encoded protein: CASSWQGAVNEQYF.

This clonotype has a handful of counts. The chain links TRBV7-2 to TRBJ2-1, with TRBD2 matching over 13 bases. The CDR3 consists of 14 residues. Trimming removed 5 bases from V and 9 bases from J; junction bases left unmatched: 4. CDR1 and CDR2 (germline): SGHTA, FQGNSA. The CDR3 reads CASSPTSGRAEQFF. CDR3 in DNA: TGTGCCAGCAGCCCTACTAGCGGGAGGGCTGAGCAGTTCTTC.

CDR3 bases: TGTGCCAGCAGCTTAGAATCTTGGCAGGGTGACACCGGGGAGCTGTTTTTT. It translates to CASSLESWQGDTGELFF. This chain joins TRBV11-2 and TRBJ2-2; possibly TRBD1 for D (5 bases). The CDR3 is made up of 17 amino acids. The V gene's germline CDR1 is SGHAT and CDR2 FQNNGV. Trimming removed 0 bases from V and 3 bases from J, with 14 bases in between.

This clonotype was seen more than once but under ten times. The chain joins TRBV4-3 to TRBJ1-2; 8 bases are shared with TRBD1. V was clipped by 0 bases and J by 2 bases; unmatched bases: 5. The germline CDR1 and CDR2 sequences are LGHNA and YSLEER. The length of the CDR3 is 16 residues. CDR3 nucleotide sequence: TGCGCCAGCAGCCAAGATTTCAACAGGGGGAACTATGGCTACACCTTC. Protein product: CASSQDFNRGNYGYTF.

This clonotype was seen more than once but under ten times. This rearrangement joins TRBV2 to TRBJ2-2; D could derive from TRBD1 or TRBD2 (5 bases each). The V end lost 3 bases, the J end lost 6 bases, and 20 bases lay between the germline ends. CDR1 and CDR2 from the germline V gene are SNHLY and FYNNEI. The CDR3 has 17 amino acids. The CDR3 DNA sequence: TGTGCCAGCAGTGACCCGGGACGGACCGTAGGCCCCGGGGAGCTGTTTTTT. Translation gives CASSDPGRTVGPGELFF.

This clonotype was recorded a few times. The J gene is TRBJ1-4, the V gene TRBV7-6, with TRBD1 identical over 10 bases. V was pared by 4 bases and J by 7 bases, with 9 bases of the junction left unmatched. CDR1 is SGHVS, CDR2 FNYEAQ, per germline. The CDR3 is 16 residues long. CDR3: CASSSTGGGVGEKLFF. In nucleotides, the CDR3 is TGTGCCAGCAGCTCGACAGGGGGCGGTGTGGGTGAAAAACTGTTTTTT.

This clonotype was seen a handful of times. The V gene is TRBV6-2 or TRBV6-3, the J gene TRBJ1-5, with D possibly matching TRBD1 (5 bases). The CDR3 sequence is 15 residues long. Germline V gene data show CDR1 as MNHEY and CDR2 as SVGEGT. V was shortened by 0 bases and J by 3 bases, with 9 bases between the two germline ends. CDR3 in DNA: TGTGCCAGCAGTTACTCTTCGGGGCTCAATCAGCCCCAGCATTTT. Its translation: CASSYSSGLNQPQHF.

This chain connects TRBV6-2 or TRBV6-3 to TRBJ2-7; 13 bases line up with TRBD2. CDR3 length: 15 residues. The V and J ends lost 6 bases and 0 bases, in that order; junction bases with no gene match: 2. Germline V CDR1 and CDR2: MNHEY, SVGEGT. For the CDR3, the DNA is TGTGCCAGCAGGAGGACTAGCGGGAGCTCCTACGAGCAGTACTTC. Translating it yields CASRRTSGSSYEQYF.

This clonotype was seen a handful of times. J is TRBJ2-1 and V is TRBV29-1, with TRBD2 matching 7 bases. Germline CDR1 and CDR2: SQVTM and ANQGSEA. V lost 4 bases and J lost 1; bases outside the gene matches: 7. The CDR3 extends over 15 amino acids. The CDR3 loop is CSVGGGLLSYNEQFF. In DNA form, the CDR3 reads TGCAGCGTTGGGGGGGGACTACTATCCTACAATGAGCAGTTCTTC.

This clonotype was picked up a small number of times. V usage is TRBV30 and J usage is TRBJ2-1; 8 bases map to TRBD2. The ends lost 7 bases at V and 3 bases at J; junction bases unmatched: 5. This CDR3 region has 13 residues. From germline, CDR1 is GTSNPN and CDR2 SVGIG (reference sequence). The CDR3 reads CASGGDLYNEQFF. The CDR3 DNA is TGTGCCTCCGGGGGGGACCTCTACAATGAGCAGTTCTTC.

This clonotype was picked up many times. V is TRBV7-6 and J is TRBJ2-1; D is ambiguous. V was pared by 5 bases and J by 0 bases, with 11 bases between. Germline lookup yields CDR1 SGHVS and CDR2 FNYEAQ. This CDR3 comprises 15 residues. DNA of the CDR3: TGTGCCAGCAGCCTAGAGGTCGTCTCCTACAATGAGCAGTTCTTC. This encodes CASSLEVVSYNEQFF.

This clonotype was observed a handful of times. Here the CDR3 reads CASSVTSSGGELFF. In nucleotides, the CDR3 is TGTGCCAGCAGTGTTACTTCATCAGGCGGGGAGCTGTTTTTT. The chain carries TRBV25-1 and TRBJ2-2; D is unclear. Between the trimmed V and J ends, which lost 4 bases and 7 bases, there was a span of 13 bases. This CDR3 has 14 residues. The germline CDR1 and CDR2 sequences are MGHDK and SYGVNS.

This clonotype was counted many times. V and J are TRBV12-3 or TRBV12-4 and TRBJ1-2; no definite D call. The CDR3 extends over 16 amino acids. V was pared by 5 bases and J by 1 base, with 17 bases between. The CDR3 DNA reads as TGTGCCAGCAGTCCGAGTAGACGCCGGCTTAACTATGGCTACACCTTC. Translated: CASSPSRRRLNYGYTF.

The chain links TRBV5-1 to TRBJ1-1; D gene uncertain. CDR1 and CDR2 (germline): SGHRS, YFSETQ. V was pared by 5 bases and J by 0 bases, with 8 bases between. The CDR3 covers 13 residues. CDR3: CASRVQMNTEAFF. CDR3 bases: TGCGCCAGCAGGGTACAGATGAACACTGAAGCTTTCTTT.

The chain joins TRBV4-3 to TRBJ2-1, with 11 bases aligning to TRBD2. The junction had 8 bases not matched to a gene; V was cut back by 0 bases and J by 4 bases. CDR1 and CDR2 from the germline V gene are LGHNA and YSLEER. CDR3 size: 18 residues. The DNA of the CDR3 is TGCGCCAGCAGCCAAGATCCGGGACTAGCGGACCATTACAATGAGCAGTTCTTC. It encodes CASSQDPGLADHYNEQFF.

The sample holds a few counts of this clonotype. The chain employs TRBV2 and TRBJ2-5; perhaps TRBD1 as D (5 bases). The CDR3 is 14 residues long. V was trimmed by 3 bases and J by 7 bases, leaving 15 bases between them. Germline-derived CDR1 and CDR2 are SNHLY and FYNNEI. This CDR3 reads CASSEVRVMVTQYF. The CDR3 bases are TGTGCCAGCAGTGAGGTCAGGGTAATGGTGACCCAGTACTTC.

This chain uses TRBV28 with TRBJ2-7; the match to TRBD2 covers 12 bases. Per germline, CDR1 MDHEN and CDR2 SYDVKM. The CDR3 length is 14 residues. J lost 5 bases, V lost 3 bases, and 2 bases had no gene match. The CDR3 region has the DNA TGTGCCAGCAGTTTGACTAGCGGGAGTAACGAGCAGTACTTC. This codes for CASSLTSGSNEQYF. Full variable domain (missing parts from reference TRBV28 and TRBJ2-7): DVKVTQSSRYLVKRTGEKVFLECVQDMDHENMFWYRQDPGLGLRLIYFSYDVKMKEKGDIPEGYSVSREKKERFSLILESASTNQTSMYLCASSLTSGSNEQYFGPGTRLTVT.

The chain combines TRBV11-2 with TRBJ2-3, with unresolved D. Germline V gene lookup returns CDR1 SGHAT and CDR2 FQNNGV. The V and J ends lost 6 bases and 0 bases respectively, with 13 bases between them. This CDR3 comprises 15 residues. CDR3 in DNA: TGTGCCAGCAGATCCCCCCTAGTTAGCACAGATACGCAGTATTTT. Translation: CASRSPLVSTDTQYF. The whole variable domain, remainder taken from reference TRBV11-2 and TRBJ2-3, is EAGVAQSPRYKIIEKRQSVAFWCNPISGHATLYWYQQILGQGPKLLIQFQNNGVVDDSQLPKDRFSAERLKGVDSTLKIQPAKLEDSAVYLCASRSPLVSTDTQYFGPGTRLTVL.

In its sample, this clonotype was seen many times. The V call is TRBV24-1, the J call TRBJ2-5; 7 positions agree with TRBD1. CDR3 size: 13 residues. The V segment lost 9 bases and the J segment 5 bases; nucleotides outside the gene matches: 8. Germline V gene data show CDR1 as KGHDR and CDR2 as SFDVKD. The CDR3 DNA is TGTGCCACCGGATCTGGGACAGATGAGACCCAGTACTTC. It encodes CATGSGTDETQYF.

This clonotype appeared a few times. The CDR3 here is CASSLVGRGHEQFF. CDR3 DNA sequence: TGCGCCAGCAGCTTGGTCGGCAGGGGCCATGAGCAGTTCTTC. The gene calls are TRBV5-1 and TRBJ2-1, with D perhaps matching TRBD1 (6 bases). The germline V gene encodes CDR1 SGHRS and CDR2 YFSETQ. This CDR3 region has 14 residues. V dropped 0 bases and J dropped 8 bases, with 12 bases sitting between them.

There are a few counts of this clonotype. V and J are TRBV10-3 and TRBJ2-1, with D maybe TRBD1 (6 bases). CDR1 is ENHRY, CDR2 SYGVKD, per germline. Trimming stripped 6 bases from V and 9 bases from J, with 12 bases between. The CDR3 length is 12 residues. CDR3 DNA: TGTGCCATCAGGGCAGGGGAATTTGAGCAGTTCTTC. The encoded protein is CAIRAGEFEQFF.

There are a few counts of this clonotype. V gene TRBV7-3 combines with J gene TRBJ1-1; TRBD1 aligns across 7 bases. Germline-derived CDR1 and CDR2 are SGHTA and FQGTGA. The CDR3 is 15 residues long. V dropped 3 bases and J dropped 5; count of bases not matched to a gene: 9. The chain's CDR3 is CASSLTGPRGTEAFF. DNA of the CDR3: TGTGCCAGCAGCTTGACAGGGCCCCGGGGTACTGAAGCTTTCTTT. Variable domain in full (rest from reference TRBV7-3 and TRBJ1-1): GAGVSQTPSNKVTEKGKYVELRCDPISGHTALYWYRQSLGQGPEFLIYFQGTGAADDSGLPNDRFFAVRPEGSVSTLKIQRTERGDSAVYLCASSLTGPRGTEAFFGQGTRLTVV.

This clonotype has more than one count but fewer than ten. J is TRBJ2-7 and V is TRBV6-1; 9 nucleotides line up with TRBD1. The CDR3 runs to 15 residues. Germline V CDR1 and CDR2: MNHNS, SASEGT. With V trimmed by 6 bases and J by 2 bases, 8 bases remained unmatched. The DNA of the CDR3 is TGTGCCAGCAGCAAAACCCGGACAGGGGCCTACGAGCAGTACTTC. The encoded protein is CASSKTRTGAYEQYF.

This clonotype was detected a few times. The V gene is TRBV20-1, the J gene TRBJ2-7, with 11 nucleotides matching TRBD2. This CDR3 is 14 amino acids long. The J segment lost 4 bases and the V segment lost 5 bases, leaving 7 bases of the junction unmatched. The germline V gene encodes CDR1 DFQATT and CDR2 SNEGSKA (reference sequence). CDR3 in DNA: TGCAGTGCTTCCCGACTAGCGGGGTGGTACGAGCAGTACTTC. Its translation: CSASRLAGWYEQYF.

CDR3 sequence reads: CASTTSIYRGRPYEQYF. The CDR3 nucleotides are TGTGCCAGCACAACCTCGATTTACAGGGGGCGACCCTACGAGCAGTACTTC. The V gene is TRBV6-2 or TRBV6-3, the J gene TRBJ2-7; TRBD1 matches 9 bases. V gave up 7 bases and J gave up 2 bases; unmatched junction bases: 15. There are 17 residues in the CDR3. Germline CDR1 and CDR2: MNHEY and SVGEGT.

This clonotype was recorded only once. This rearrangement joins TRBV7-9 to TRBJ2-2; D unresolved. The V gene lost 5 bases and the J gene lost 6 bases, with 13 bases spanning the gap. From germline, CDR1 is SEHNR and CDR2 FQNEAQ (reference sequence). The CDR3 totals 14 residues. The CDR3 bases are TGTGCCAGCAGCCGCTCAGCGAGCGCCGGGGAGCTGTTTTTT. This sequence encodes CASSRSASAGELFF. The full variable domain, completed using reference TRBV7-9 and TRBJ2-2, is DTGVSQNPRHKITKRGQNVTFRCDPISEHNRLYWYRQTLGQGPEFLTYFQNEAQLEKSRLLSDRFSAERPKGSFSTLEIQRTEQGDSAMYLCASSRSASAGELFFGEGSRLTVL.